The following is a T cell receptor (beta chain) sequence with its context. This sample was taken from a study of blood T cell repertoires in COVID-19. Study in general: Italy, Spain and the United States were the sources of the convalescent and acute COVID-19 samples. Nucleic acid was either cDNA or gDNA, and it came from T cells, B-cell-depleted T cells, or PBMCs.

Enrollment of patients from Seattle took place during active infection, with longitudinal follow-up. In the original workflow: Counts of nucleated cells, estimated from reference gene primer amplification, were obtained. This table comes from immunoSEQ multiplex PCR, and its TCRdb copy is limited to in-frame clones, with some not included. V and J calls and clone size are given by that table; D and trimming were obtained from the DNA. The sample contains 30,000 or so clones, over 75% of which appear only once. The sample comprised peripheral blood. This TCR derives from a man in his fifties or sixties with COVID-19, enrolled during active disease.

The CDR3: CASLTPDYRGNTEAFF. The CDR3 DNA reads TGTGCCAGCCTTACCCCGGACTATCGGGGGAACACTGAAGCTTTCTTT. The V and J genes are TRBV19 and TRBJ1-1; D gene ambiguous. The CDR3 is made up of 16 amino acids. The ends were cut back, 9 bases at V and 1 base at J, with 21 bases in the middle. Germline CDR1 is LNHDA and CDR2 is SQIVND (reference sequence).